These 2 T cell receptor beta chains were sequenced from one sample in a study of early T cells in non-severe SARS-CoV-2 infection (dated by TCRdb to about 2021). Libraries were made using 5' RACE. For sequencing, a NextSeq 500 was employed. Using fastp at Q25 and MiXCR, TCRdb reprocessed the public reads and kept productive beta chains. Rows matching on CDR3 protein sequence are summarized as one entry with the most common DNA and genes. The sample table holds 27,000 or so distinct CDR3 sequences, of which approximately 7% were seen once. The biggest ten clones account for about a third of the sample. The specimen sequenced was whole blood. The receptors here all came from an adult who was a healthcare worker with PCR-confirmed SARS-CoV-2 infection or an uninfected control (not recorded which).

As concerns this clonotype: This sequence may be a read error, since a much larger clone differs from it by one base. The genes are TRBV28 and TRBJ2-7, with D perhaps matching TRBD2 (5 bases). The V gene's germline CDR1 is MDHEN and CDR2 SYDVKM. The CDR3 is made up of 12 amino acids. The CDR3 DNA follows: TGTGTCAGCAGTTTAGAGGGCTACGAGCAGTACTTC. Translation gives CVSSLEGYEQYF.

J is TRBJ2-6 and V is TRBV2; 11 bases agree with TRBD1. Germline loops: CDR1 SNHLY, CDR2 FYNNEI. The CDR3 has 17 residues. The ends lost 5 bases at V and 2 bases at J; junction bases unmatched: 5. The CDR3 DNA reads as TGTGCCAGCAGTCGACCGGACAGGGGGCCTGGGGCCAACGTCCTGACTTTC. Its translation is CASSRPDRGPGANVLTF.